Listed below are T cell receptor beta chains from one sample, sequenced in a study of T and B cells in COVID-19 patients. TCRdb ran MiXCR on the multiplex PCR reads and lists one entry per CDR3 protein. The top ten clones hold around 35% of a sample with around 4,400 distinct CDR3 sequences, 25% to 35% of them seen once. Sequencing was performed on blood. The receptors were gathered from a human donor with active COVID-19. The CDR3 runs from the conserved cysteine through the conserved F or W. D genes are given only for firm matches. Size values are once, few and many counts, or a class for expanded clones, and some rows have none.

d_call j_call clone_size v_call cdr3_length cdr3_nt cdr3_aa
. TRBJ2-3 medium-sized TRBV27 13 TGTGCCAGCAGTTCCCTCCAGGGAAATACGCAGTATTTT CASSSLQGNTQYF
TRBD1 TRBJ2-7 . TRBV6-1 12 TGTGCCAGCAGTGAGGGGACAGACGAGCAGTACTTC CASSEGTDEQYF
. TRBJ2-2 few TRBV6-2/TRBV6-3 16 TGTGCCAGCACCCTCCGTCGGTACTCGAACACCGGGGAGCTGTTTTTT CASTLRRYSNTGELFF
TRBD2 TRBJ2-1 few TRBV30 15 TGTGCCTGGAGTGTTCTAGCGGGAGGGCTTAGGGAGCAGTTCTTC CAWSVLAGGLREQFF
. TRBJ2-7 medium-sized TRBV15 14 TGTGCCACCAGCAGAGATCCTATCGGAGGCGAGCAGTACTTC CATSRDPIGGEQYF
. TRBJ2-3 . TRBV5-4 14 TGTGCCAGCAGCGCGACAACTAGCACAGATACGCAGTATTTT CASSATTSTDTQYF
. TRBJ2-2 . TRBV19 15 TGTGCCAGTAGCAACCGGGACCACGACACCGGGGAGCTGTTTTTT CASSNRDHDTGELFF
TRBD1 TRBJ2-3 medium-sized TRBV6-5 15 TGTGCCAGCAAGGGACAGGGGGCCGGCACAGATACGCAGTATTTT CASKGQGAGTDTQYF
. TRBJ2-6 medium-sized TRBV27 15 TGTGCCAGCAGTTTACGGGGCGCCGGGGCCAACGTCCTGACTTTC CASSLRGAGANVLTF
TRBD1 TRBJ2-7 . TRBV5-4 15 TGTGCCAGCAGCTTCCGGACAGGGCTGAACTACGAGCAGTACTTC CASSFRTGLNYEQYF
TRBD2 TRBJ2-7 . TRBV20-1 15 TGCAGTGCTACCCGAGGACTAGCGGGCGTCTACGAGCAGTACTTC CSATRGLAGVYEQYF
TRBD1 TRBJ1-1 few TRBV5-5 16 TGTGCCAGCAGCCAGGGACAGGAGAACATGAACACTGAAGCTTTCTTT CASSQGQENMNTEAFF
TRBD1 TRBJ2-4 . TRBV6-2/TRBV6-3 15 TGTGACAGCACCGAGGGGCAGGGGGTCGGAAACATTCAGTACTTC CDSTEGQGVGNIQYF
. TRBJ1-1 few TRBV6-2/TRBV6-3 19 TGTGCCAGCAGTTACTGGATCCGATGGACAGCCCGAAAAGACACTGAAGCTTTCTTT CASSYWIRWTARKDTEAFF
TRBD2 TRBJ2-1 . TRBV20-1 12 TGCAGTGCTAGCGGGAGGTATAATGAGCAGTTCTTC CSASGRYNEQFF
. TRBJ2-7 . TRBV11-2 16 TGTGCCAGCAGCCGCAGGACCGACTACTTAGTTAACGAGCAGTACTTC CASSRRTDYLVNEQYF
. TRBJ1-2 medium-sized TRBV6-5 15 TGTGCCAGCAGTTACTCGGTACAGTTGACCTATGGCTACACCTTC CASSYSVQLTYGYTF
TRBD2 TRBJ2-7 medium-sized TRBV5-4 15 TGTGCCAGCAGCCGGACTAGCGGGTTCTCCTACGAGCAGTACTTC CASSRTSGFSYEQYF